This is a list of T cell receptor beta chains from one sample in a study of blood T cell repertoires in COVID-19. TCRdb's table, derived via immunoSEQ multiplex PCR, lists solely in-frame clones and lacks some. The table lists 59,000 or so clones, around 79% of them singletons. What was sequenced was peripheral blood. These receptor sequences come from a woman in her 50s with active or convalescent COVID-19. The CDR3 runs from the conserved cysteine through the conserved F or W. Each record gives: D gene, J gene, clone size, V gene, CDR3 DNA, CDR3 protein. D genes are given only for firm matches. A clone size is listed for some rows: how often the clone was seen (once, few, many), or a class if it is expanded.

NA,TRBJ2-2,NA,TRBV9,TGTGCCAGCAGCGTACAGACGAACACCGGGGAGCTGTTTTTT,CASSVQTNTGELFF
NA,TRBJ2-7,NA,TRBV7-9,TGTGCCAGCAGCCCCCAAGCTAGCGCGACCTCCTACGAGCAGTACTTC,CASSPQASATSYEQYF
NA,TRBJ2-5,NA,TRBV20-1,TGCAGTGCTCAGGTACAAGAGACCCAGTACTTC,CSAQVQETQYF
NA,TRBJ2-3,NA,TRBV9,TGTGCCAGCAGCGTAGGCCAGGGAGATACGCAGTATTTT,CASSVGQGDTQYF
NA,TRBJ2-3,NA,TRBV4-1,TGCGCCAGCAGCCGAACCCCCCCCGGGTTCGACACAGATACGCAGTATTTT,CASSRTPPGFDTDTQYF
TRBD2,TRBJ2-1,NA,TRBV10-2,TGCGCCAGCGGGGGTAGAGTTAGCGGGAGTTACAATGAGCAGTTCTTC,CASGGRVSGSYNEQFF
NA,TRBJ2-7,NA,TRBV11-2,TGTGCCAGCAGCCCCGGTACAGGCTACGAGCAGTACTTC,CASSPGTGYEQYF
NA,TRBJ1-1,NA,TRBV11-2,TGTGCCAGCAGCTCCTCCGACAGCTTTCCGTGGGACACTGAAGCTTTCTTT,CASSSSDSFPWDTEAFF
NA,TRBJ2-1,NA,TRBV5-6,TGTGCCAGCAGCGCACTTAGGTACGGACTCTACAACAATGAGCAGTTCTTC,CASSALRYGLYNNEQFF
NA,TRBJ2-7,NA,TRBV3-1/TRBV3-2,TGTGCCAGCAGCCAAGGGGCCTACCGCTACGAGCAGTACTTC,CASSQGAYRYEQYF
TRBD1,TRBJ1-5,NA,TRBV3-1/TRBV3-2,TGTGCCAGCAGCCAAAGACAGGGAAGCAATCAGCCCCAGCATTTT,CASSQRQGSNQPQHF
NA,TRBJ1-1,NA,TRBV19,TGTGCCAGTAGTGGCAGGGGTAACACTGAAGCTTTCTTT,CASSGRGNTEAFF
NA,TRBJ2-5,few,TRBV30,TGTGCCTGGAGTATTTTGGCGGGACTTCAAGAGACCCAGTACTTC,CAWSILAGLQETQYF
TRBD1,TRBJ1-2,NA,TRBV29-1,TGCAGCGTTGACGGCGGGGGTGGCAGGGGGCAAGGCTACACCTTC,CSVDGGGGRGQGYTF
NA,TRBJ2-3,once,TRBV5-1,TGCGCCAGCAGCTTGGAGCCAGGGAAGAGCACAGATACGCAGTATTTT,CASSLEPGKSTDTQYF
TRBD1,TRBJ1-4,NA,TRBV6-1,TGTGCCAGCAGTGAAGTCAGGGGGCTTGCTAATGAAAAACTGTTTTTT,CASSEVRGLANEKLFF
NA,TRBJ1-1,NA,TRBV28,TGTGCCAGCAGTTTTATGGGAGGGGGGACTGAAGCTTTCTTT,CASSFMGGGTEAFF
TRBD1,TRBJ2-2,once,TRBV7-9,TGTGCCAGCAGCTTAGTCGCAGGGGGCGGCACCGGGGAGCTGTTTTTT,CASSLVAGGGTGELFF
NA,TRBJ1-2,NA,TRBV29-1,TGCAGCGTTGAAGGGAAGGGGGTTGTCCATGGCTACACCTTC,CSVEGKGVVHGYTF
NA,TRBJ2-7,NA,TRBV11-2,TGTGCCAGCAGCTTATTGGACAATACCTACGAGCAGTACTTC,CASSLLDNTYEQYF
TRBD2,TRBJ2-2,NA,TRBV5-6,TGTGCCAGCAGCCCGGGACTACAGAACACCGGGGAGCTGTTTTTT,CASSPGLQNTGELFF
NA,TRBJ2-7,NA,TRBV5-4,TGTGCCAGCAGCTATGATACTTACGAGCAGTACTTC,CASSYDTYEQYF
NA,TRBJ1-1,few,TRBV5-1,TGCGCCAGCAGCTTGGTCCGGGGTCCGGCTGAAGCTTTCTTT,CASSLVRGPAEAFF
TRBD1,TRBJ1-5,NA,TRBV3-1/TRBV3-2,TGTGCCAGCAGCCCCGGGACAGTCGGCCAGCCCCAGCATTTT,CASSPGTVGQPQHF
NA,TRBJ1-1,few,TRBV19,TGTGCCAGTAGCCGGAGGGGTGAAAACACTGAAGCTTTCTTT,CASSRRGENTEAFF
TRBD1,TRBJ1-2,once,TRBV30,TGTGCCTGGAGTAAGGGACAGGGGCCGACCAACTATGGCTACACCTTC,CAWSKGQGPTNYGYTF
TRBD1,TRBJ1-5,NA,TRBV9,TGTGCCAGCAGCAGGGGGCAGGACCAGCCCCAGCATTTT,CASSRGQDQPQHF
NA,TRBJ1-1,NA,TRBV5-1,TGCGCCAGCAGCCCGCTCGGCCGGGGGACTGAAGCTTTCTTT,CASSPLGRGTEAFF
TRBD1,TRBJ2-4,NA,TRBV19,TGTGCCAGTAGTATAACGGGATGGGCGGTCCAGGGGGACATTCAGTACTTC,CASSITGWAVQGDIQYF
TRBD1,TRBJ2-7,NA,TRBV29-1,TGCAGCGTTTGGGGAGGACAGGGGTACGAGCAGTACTTC,CSVWGGQGYEQYF
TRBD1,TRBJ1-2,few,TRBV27,TGTGCCAGCAGCTTTCCAATCCGCCCGGGACAGTACTATGGCTACACCTTC,CASSFPIRPGQYYGYTF
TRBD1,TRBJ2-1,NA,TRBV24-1,TGTGCCACCAGTGGTACAGGGGTTAGCTCCTACAATGAGCAGTTCTTC,CATSGTGVSSYNEQFF
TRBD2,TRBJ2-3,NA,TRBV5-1,TGCGCCAGCAGCTTGGTTGTAGCGGGAGATTCTAGCACAGATACGCAGTATTTT,CASSLVVAGDSSTDTQYF
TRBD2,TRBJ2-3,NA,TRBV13,TGTGCCAGCAGCTTATATATCAGAATGGGACTAGCGGTCACAGATACGCAGTATTTT,CASSLYIRMGLAVTDTQYF
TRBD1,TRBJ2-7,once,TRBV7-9,TGTGCCAGCAGCTTAGGACAGGGGGCCTACTACGAGCAGTACTTC,CASSLGQGAYYEQYF
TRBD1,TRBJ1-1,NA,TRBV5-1,TGCGCCAGCAGGGGGACAGGAGGATTGAACACTGAAGCTTTCTTT,CASRGTGGLNTEAFF
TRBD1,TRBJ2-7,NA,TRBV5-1,TGCGCCAGCAGCTTGGATCCGGGACAGGGAGAATACGAGCAGTACTTC,CASSLDPGQGEYEQYF
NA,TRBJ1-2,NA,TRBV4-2,TGTGCCAGCAGCCTCTCGACAGGAGATGGCTACACCTTC,CASSLSTGDGYTF
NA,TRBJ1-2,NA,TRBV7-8,TGTGCCAGCAGCGCATTCCAAAGACAGGCCCTTCCTTATGGCTACACCTTC,CASSAFQRQALPYGYTF
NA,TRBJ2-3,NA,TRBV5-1,TGCGCCAGCAGCTTGGCCGACAACCCTTCCACAGATACGCAGTATTTT,CASSLADNPSTDTQYF
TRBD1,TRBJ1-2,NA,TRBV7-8,TGTGCCAGCAGCCCGGGACAGATCCATTGGAGTACTAACTATGGCTACACCTTC,CASSPGQIHWSTNYGYTF
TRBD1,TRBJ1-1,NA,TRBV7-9,TGTGCCAGCAGGCCCGGGACAGGGACCACTGGGGCTTTCTTT,CASRPGTGTTGAFF
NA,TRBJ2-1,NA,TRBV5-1,TGCGCCAGCAGCTTGGCAAGGGCTGGAGGCAATGAGCAGTTCTTC,CASSLARAGGNEQFF
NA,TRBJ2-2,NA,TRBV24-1,TGTGCCACCAGTGGGGAGTCCGGGGAGCTGTTTTTT,CATSGESGELFF
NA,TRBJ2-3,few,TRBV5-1,TGCGCCAGCAGACCGCAGGTTTCTAGCACAGATACGCAGTATTTT,CASRPQVSSTDTQYF
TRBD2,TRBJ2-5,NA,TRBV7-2,TGTGCCAGCGGAGGACTAGCGGGAGGGCAAGAGACCCAGTACTTC,CASGGLAGGQETQYF
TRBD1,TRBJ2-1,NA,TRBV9,TGTGCCAGCAGCTTTTCCGGGACAGGATACAATGAGCAGTTCTTC,CASSFSGTGYNEQFF
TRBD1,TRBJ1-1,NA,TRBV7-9,TGTGCCAGCAGTTCAACCGGGACAGGGAACACTGAAGCTTTCTTT,CASSSTGTGNTEAFF
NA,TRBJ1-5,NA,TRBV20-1,TGCAGTGCTAGTCCCGTACAGGGAACTCAGCCCCAGCATTTT,CSASPVQGTQPQHF